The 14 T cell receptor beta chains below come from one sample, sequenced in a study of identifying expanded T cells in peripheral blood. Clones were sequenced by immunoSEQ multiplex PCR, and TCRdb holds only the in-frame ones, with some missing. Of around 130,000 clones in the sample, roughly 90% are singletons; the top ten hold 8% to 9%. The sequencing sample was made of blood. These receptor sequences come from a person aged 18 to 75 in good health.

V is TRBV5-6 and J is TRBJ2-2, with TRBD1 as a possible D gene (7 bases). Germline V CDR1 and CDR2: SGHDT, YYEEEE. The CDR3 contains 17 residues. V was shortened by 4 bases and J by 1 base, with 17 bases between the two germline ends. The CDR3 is CASSPAGGTENTGELFF. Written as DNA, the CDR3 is TGTGCCAGCAGCCCGGCCGGCGGGACAGAGAACACCGGGGAGCTGTTTTTT.

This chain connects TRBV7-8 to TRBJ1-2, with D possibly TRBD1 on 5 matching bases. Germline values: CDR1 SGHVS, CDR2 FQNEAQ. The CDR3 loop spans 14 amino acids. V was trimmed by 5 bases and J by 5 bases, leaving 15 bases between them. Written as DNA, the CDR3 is TGTGCCAGCAGCGCCAGGGACGGACCTTATGGCTACACCTTC. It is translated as CASSARDGPYGYTF.

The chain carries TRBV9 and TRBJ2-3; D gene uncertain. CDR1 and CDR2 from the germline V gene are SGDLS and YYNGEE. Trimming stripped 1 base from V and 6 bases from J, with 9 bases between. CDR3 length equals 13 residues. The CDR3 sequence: CASSVSVQDTQYF. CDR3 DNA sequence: TGTGCCAGCAGCGTAAGTGTCCAGGATACGCAGTATTTT.

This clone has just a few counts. Here the CDR3 reads CASSQDGKNYGYTF. CDR3 bases: TGTGCCAGCAGCCAAGATGGCAAGAACTATGGCTACACCTTC. V and J are TRBV14 and TRBJ1-2; D not resolved. V dropped 0 bases and J dropped 2 bases, with 7 bases sitting between them. The CDR3 consists of 14 residues. Germline V lookup: CDR1 SGHDN, CDR2 FVKESK.

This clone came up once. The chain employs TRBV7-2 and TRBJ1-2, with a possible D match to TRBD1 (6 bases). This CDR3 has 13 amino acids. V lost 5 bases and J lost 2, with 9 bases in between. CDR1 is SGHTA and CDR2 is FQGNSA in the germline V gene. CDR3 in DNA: TGTGCCAGCAGCCCCGGACAGAACTATGGCTACACCTTC. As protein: CASSPGQNYGYTF.

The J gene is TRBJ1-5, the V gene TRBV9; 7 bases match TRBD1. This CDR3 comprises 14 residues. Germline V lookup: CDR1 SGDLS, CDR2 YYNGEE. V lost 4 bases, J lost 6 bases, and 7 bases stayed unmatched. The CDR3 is CASSPQDRRQPQHF. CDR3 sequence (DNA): TGTGCCAGCAGCCCTCAGGACAGGCGTCAGCCCCAGCATTTT.

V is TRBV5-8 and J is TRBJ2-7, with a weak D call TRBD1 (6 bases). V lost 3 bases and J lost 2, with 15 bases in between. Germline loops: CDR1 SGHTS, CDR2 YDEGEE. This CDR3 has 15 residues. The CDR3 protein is CASSSRDTETYEQYF. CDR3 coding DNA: TGTGCCAGCAGCTCGAGGGACACCGAGACCTACGAGCAGTACTTC. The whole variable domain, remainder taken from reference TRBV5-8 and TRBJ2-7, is EAGVTQSPTHLIKTRGQQATLRCSPISGHTSVYWYQQALGLGLQFLLWYDEGEERNRGNFPPRFSGRQFPNYSSELNVNALELEDSALYLCASSSRDTETYEQYFGPGTRLTVT.

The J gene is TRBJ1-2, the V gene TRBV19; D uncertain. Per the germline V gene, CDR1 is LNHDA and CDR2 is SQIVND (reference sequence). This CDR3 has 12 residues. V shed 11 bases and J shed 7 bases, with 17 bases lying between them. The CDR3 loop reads CASGLLESGYTF. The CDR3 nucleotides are TGTGCCTCTGGCCTCCTCGAGTCTGGCTACACCTTC.

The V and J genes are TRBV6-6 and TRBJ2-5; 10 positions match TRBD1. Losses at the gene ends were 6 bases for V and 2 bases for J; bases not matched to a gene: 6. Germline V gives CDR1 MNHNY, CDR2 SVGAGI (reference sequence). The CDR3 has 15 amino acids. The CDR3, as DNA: TGTGCCAGCAGGACCGGGACAGGGGTTCAAGAGACCCAGTACTTC. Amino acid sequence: CASRTGTGVQETQYF.

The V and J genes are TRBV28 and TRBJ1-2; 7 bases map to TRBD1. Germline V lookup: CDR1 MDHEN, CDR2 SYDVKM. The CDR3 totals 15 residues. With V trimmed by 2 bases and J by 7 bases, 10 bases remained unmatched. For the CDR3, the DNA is TGTGCCAGCAGTTTACCCCGACAGGGAATGGCTGGCTACACCTTC. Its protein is CASSLPRQGMAGYTF.

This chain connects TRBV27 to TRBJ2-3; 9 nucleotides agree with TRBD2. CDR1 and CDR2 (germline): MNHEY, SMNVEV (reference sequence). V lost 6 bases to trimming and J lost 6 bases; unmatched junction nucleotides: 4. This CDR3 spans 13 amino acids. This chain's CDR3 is CASRLAGQDTQYF. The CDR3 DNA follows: TGTGCCAGCAGGCTAGCGGGACAGGATACGCAGTATTTT.

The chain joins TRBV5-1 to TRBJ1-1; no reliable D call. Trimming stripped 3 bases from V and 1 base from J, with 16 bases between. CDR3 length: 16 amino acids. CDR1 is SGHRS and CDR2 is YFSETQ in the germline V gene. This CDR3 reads CASSSGPGSGNTEAFF. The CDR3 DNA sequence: TGCGCCAGCAGCTCGGGCCCCGGATCAGGGAACACTGAAGCTTTCTTT.

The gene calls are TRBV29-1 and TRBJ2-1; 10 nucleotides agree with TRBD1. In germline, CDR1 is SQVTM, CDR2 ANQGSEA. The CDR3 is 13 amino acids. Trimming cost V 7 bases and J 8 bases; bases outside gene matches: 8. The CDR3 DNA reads TGCAGCGCCCGGGACAGGGGAGACCATGAGCAGTTCTTC. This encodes CSARDRGDHEQFF.

DNA for the CDR3: TGTGCCACCGCACGAGCGGGAGTCTCGGAGACCCAGTACTTC. The encoded protein is CATARAGVSETQYF. V is TRBV15 and J is TRBJ2-5; 8 bases are shared with TRBD2. Germline CDR1 reads LNHNV; CDR2 reads YYDKDF (reference sequence). V shed 8 bases, J shed 5 bases, and the junction held 10 bases outside the gene matches. CDR3 length: 14 amino acids.